These 10 T cell receptor beta chains were all obtained from the same sample, sequenced in a study of CD8+CD57+ T cells in acquired aplastic anemia. CDR3 and TCR beta VDJ profiling relied on genomic DNA as the template. TCRdb fed the reads into MiXCR, producing one record per CDR3 protein. The sample gives a few hundred thousand distinct CDR3 sequences, approximately 32% of which show up once; roughly 0.89% is in the top ten. Patients included in sequencing had previously demonstrated CD8+CD57+ cell expansion by flow cytometry. Material: sorted CD4+, CD8+, or CD8+CD57+ T cells (not recorded which) from PBMCs. The receptors were gathered from a human donor with aplastic anemia.

This clonotype has a handful of counts. V and J are TRBV9 and TRBJ2-7; D is perhaps TRBD1 or TRBD2 (6 bases each). The CDR3 consists of 15 residues. Trimming pared 5 bases from V and 2 bases from J, leaving 17 bases between. From germline, CDR1 is SGDLS and CDR2 YYNGEE. Here the CDR3 DNA reads TGTGCCAGCAGTCCCGGGATCCGGGGGCCCTACGAGCAGTACTTC. Its translation: CASSPGIRGPYEQYF.

This clonotype has just a few counts. The V gene is TRBV11-2, the J gene TRBJ2-3; TRBD1 or TRBD2 may be the D gene (6 bases each). The V end was cut by 5 bases, the J end by 0 bases, with 21 bases between. CDR3 length: 18 amino acids. The germline V gene encodes CDR1 SGHAT and CDR2 FQNNGV. In DNA form, the CDR3 reads TGTGCCAGCAGCCCACTGGGGGGCAGCGGGCCTAGCACAGATACGCAGTATTTT. Translation gives CASSPLGGSGPSTDTQYF.

The chain has TRBV9 and TRBJ2-5; 8 nucleotides match TRBD2. V was pared by 3 bases and J by 0 bases, with 4 bases of the junction left unmatched. The CDR3 is 15 amino acids. CDR1 and CDR2 (germline): SGDLS, YYNGEE. CDR3 sequence: CASSGGTSNQETQYF. In nucleotides, the CDR3 is TGTGCCAGCAGCGGGGGGACTAGTAACCAAGAGACCCAGTACTTC.

The rearrangement joins TRBV5-4 to TRBJ1-1; D not resolved. CDR1 and CDR2 from the germline V gene are SGHNT and YYREEE (reference sequence). This CDR3 contains 15 residues. V lost 0 bases to trimming and J lost 3 bases, with 12 bases between them. CDR3 DNA sequence: TGTGCCAGCAGCTTGGCCCGGGCTGGGCACACTGAAGCTTTCTTT. This translates into CASSLARAGHTEAFF.

This clonotype was observed a handful of times. The chain employs TRBV10-3 and TRBJ1-2; 7 nucleotides align to TRBD1. Germline CDR1 reads ENHRY; CDR2 reads SYGVKD. The CDR3 loop spans 15 amino acids. V lost 11 bases, J lost 8 bases, and 20 bases stayed unmatched. The CDR3 nucleotides are TGTGCCGCACGCCCCTCCGGGACAGAAAGGGAAGGCTACACCTTC. Amino acid sequence: CAARPSGTEREGYTF.

Of note for this clonotype: The junction departs from the called germline gene at one end, perhaps through a read error. The chain recombines TRBV7-9 with TRBJ1-4; no clear D. The CDR3 is 15 residues long. In germline, CDR1 is SEHNR, CDR2 FQNEAQ (reference sequence). This chain's CDR3 is CASSLRRLPNEKVFF. In DNA, the CDR3 is TGTGCCAGCAGCTTGCGACGCCTCCCCAATGAAAAAGTGTTTTTT. Together with reference TRBV7-9 and TRBJ1-4, the CDR3 gives the full variable domain: DTGVSQNPRHKITKRGQNVTFRCDPISEHNRLYWYRQTLGQGPEFLTYFQNEAQLEKSRLLSDRFSAERPKGSFSTLEIQRTEQGDSAMYLCASSLRRLPNEKVFFGSGTQLSVL.

This sequence joins TRBV27 and TRBJ2-7; a possible D gene is TRBD1 (6 bases). The CDR3 has 15 amino acids. V was trimmed by 5 bases and J by 0 bases, leaving 14 bases between them. The germline CDR1 and CDR2 sequences are MNHEY and SMNVEV (reference sequence). The CDR3 reads CASSIVGQSSYEQYF. CDR3 coding DNA: TGTGCCAGCAGTATCGTAGGACAGAGCTCCTACGAGCAGTACTTC.

The chain uses TRBV2 and TRBJ2-3; TRBD2 agrees at 8 bases. After removal of 5 bases from V and 11 bases from J, the junction contained 6 bases not matched to a gene. The CDR3 spans 12 residues. Per the germline V gene, CDR1 is SNHLY and CDR2 is FYNNEI. DNA for the CDR3: TGTGCCAGCAGTTACTCGGCGGGGGGGCAGTATTTT. Amino acid sequence: CASSYSAGGQYF.

This clonotype turned up a few times. J is TRBJ1-5 and V is TRBV20-1; 7 positions match TRBD1. Germline V CDR1 and CDR2: DFQATT, SNEGSKA (reference sequence). The CDR3 loop spans 14 amino acids. Losses at the gene ends were 0 bases for V and 5 bases for J; bases not matched to a gene: 4. The CDR3 DNA sequence: TGCAGTGCTAGAGAAGCGACAGGGCATCAGCCCCAGCATTTT. Protein sequence: CSAREATGHQPQHF.

This clonotype was found many times. V usage is TRBV7-2 and J usage is TRBJ1-1; tentative D call: TRBD1 (6 bases). Looked up from germline, CDR1 is SGHTA and CDR2 is FQGNSA. CDR3 length equals 14 residues. Trimming removed 5 bases from V and 3 bases from J, with 13 bases in between. The DNA of the CDR3 is TGTGCCAGCAGCACGGGGGCGGGGGACACTGAAGCTTTCTTT. The encoded protein is CASSTGAGDTEAFF.